The 12 T cell receptor beta chains listed next were all sequenced from one sample in a study of T cell changes during pregnancy in multiple sclerosis. Sequenced by immunoSEQ multiplex PCR; TCRdb stores in-frame clones only, minus some. The sample lists about 79,000 clones, about 93% occurring once. Sequenced material: peripheral blood, taken in the second trimester of pregnancy. The receptors were gathered from a female donor in good health, enrolled as a control in a pregnancy study.

The chain uses TRBV5-1 and TRBJ1-5, with 7 bases fitting TRBD1. The CDR3 is made up of 14 amino acids. The germline V gene encodes CDR1 SGHRS and CDR2 YFSETQ. Unmatched junction bases numbered 6, after V lost 4 bases and J lost 5 bases. Here the CDR3 DNA reads TGCGCCAGCAGCCCGGGGACAGAGCATCAGCCCCAGCATTTT. Its protein product is CASSPGTEHQPQHF.

This chain joins TRBV28 and TRBJ1-4; TRBD1 agrees at 8 bases. The V and J ends lost 6 bases and 5 bases, in that order; junction bases with no gene match: 11. Germline CDR1 and CDR2: MDHEN and SYDVKM. The CDR3 totals 16 residues. The CDR3, as DNA: TGTGCCAGCAGGCCAGGGGGCGCAGGTTTCAATGAAAAACTGTTTTTT. Translating it yields CASRPGGAGFNEKLFF.

This chain joins TRBV19 and TRBJ2-1; 11 nucleotides align to TRBD2. The ends lost 5 bases at V and 5 bases at J; junction bases unmatched: 5. CDR1 LNHDA and CDR2 SQIVND come from the germline V gene (reference sequence). The CDR3 is 15 residues long. CDR3 in DNA: TGTGCCAGTAGTCTTAGCGGGGGGGACCACAATGAGCAGTTCTTC. Protein: CASSLSGGDHNEQFF.

There are a few counts of this clone. The chain couples TRBV6-5 to TRBJ1-1, with 7 positions matching TRBD1. The CDR3 has 13 amino acids. V was pared by 4 bases and J by 5 bases, with 4 bases of the junction left unmatched. The V gene's germline CDR1 is MNHEY and CDR2 SVGAGI. As DNA, the CDR3 is TGTGCCAGCAGTTTCCAACAGGGGACTGAAGCTTTCTTT. It encodes CASSFQQGTEAFF.

The genes are TRBV7-9 and TRBJ1-5; the D gene is possibly TRBD1 (6 bases). CDR3 size: 17 residues. With 3 bases removed from V and 2 bases from J, the gap between germline ends came to 17 bases. In germline, CDR1 is SEHNR, CDR2 FQNEAQ (reference sequence). For the CDR3, the DNA is TGTGCCAGCAGCTTGGGGCAGGGGTATAGGGGCAATCAGCCCCAGCATTTT. Amino acids: CASSLGQGYRGNQPQHF.

The CDR3 reads CASSPSPGQAVFSGELFF. In DNA form, the CDR3 reads TGTGCCAGCAGCCCCAGCCCAGGACAGGCGGTTTTTTCCGGGGAGCTGTTTTTT. The chain carries TRBV9 and TRBJ2-2, with 7 bases identical to TRBD1. The germline gives CDR1 SGDLS, CDR2 YYNGEE. J gave up 6 bases and V 4 bases, and 18 bases lay outside the gene matches. The CDR3 contains 18 residues.

This chain links TRBV7-9 with TRBJ1-1, with D uncertain. Germline V gene data show CDR1 as SEHNR and CDR2 as FQNEAQ (reference sequence). V was trimmed by 5 bases and J by 6 bases, leaving 19 bases between them. The CDR3 sequence is 15 residues long. The CDR3 here is CASSLPTGRDAEAFF. The CDR3 bases are TGTGCCAGCAGCCTACCTACCGGGAGAGATGCTGAAGCTTTCTTT. The variable domain in full, completed from reference TRBV7-9 and TRBJ1-1, reads DTGVSQNPRHKITKRGQNVTFRCDPISEHNRLYWYRQTLGQGPEFLTYFQNEAQLEKSRLLSDRFSAERPKGSFSTLEIQRTEQGDSAMYLCASSLPTGRDAEAFFGQGTRLTVV.

This clone was observed a single time. The chain is built from TRBV15 and TRBJ2-1; tentative D call: TRBD1 (7 bases). From germline, CDR1 is LNHNV and CDR2 YYDKDF (reference sequence). Trimming stripped 1 base from V and 3 bases from J, with 10 bases between. This CDR3 is 15 amino acids long. CDR3 amino acids: CATSRGQGGYNEQFF. CDR3 nucleotide sequence: TGTGCCACCAGCAGAGGGCAGGGGGGCTACAATGAGCAGTTCTTC.

V and J are TRBV9 and TRBJ2-2; 7 bases align to TRBD2. The length of the CDR3 is 15 residues. Trimming took 0 bases from V and 3 from J; bases not matched to a gene: 2. Germline V gene lookup returns CDR1 SGDLS and CDR2 YYNGEE. DNA for the CDR3: TGTGCCAGCAGCGTAGGGGAGGGCTACACCGGGGAGCTGTTTTTT. This codes for CASSVGEGYTGELFF.

The chain uses TRBV6-6 and TRBJ2-5, with a tentative D call TRBD2 (6 bases). Between the trimmed V and J ends, which lost 4 bases and 2 bases, there was a span of 8 bases. CDR3 length equals 13 residues. CDR1 and CDR2 from the germline V gene are MNHNY and SVGAGI (reference sequence). CDR3 sequence reads: CASSSTSQETQYF. DNA for the CDR3: TGTGCCAGCAGTTCGACTAGTCAAGAGACCCAGTACTTC.

This chain joins TRBV7-2 and TRBJ2-5, with a possible D match to TRBD2 (5 bases). CDR3 length equals 14 residues. The germline CDR1 and CDR2 sequences are SGHTA and FQGNSA. The ends were cut back, 3 bases at V and 2 bases at J, with 10 bases in the middle. The CDR3 nucleotides read TGTGCCAGCAGCTTGGACTGGCAACAAGAGACCCAGTACTTC. This sequence encodes CASSLDWQQETQYF. The full variable domain, its missing parts supplied by reference TRBV7-2 and TRBJ2-5, is GAGVSQSPSNKVTEKGKDVELRCDPISGHTALYWYRQSLGQGLEFLIYFQGNSAPDKSGLPSDRFSAERTGGSVSTLTIQRTQQEDSAVYLCASSLDWQQETQYFGPGTRLLVL.

This clone appeared once. The rearrangement links TRBV19 to TRBJ1-2; unclear D gene. The length of the CDR3 is 13 residues. V was pared by 0 bases and J by 13 bases, with 15 bases between. The germline V gene has CDR1 LNHDA and CDR2 SQIVND (reference sequence). The CDR3 coding sequence is TGTGCCAGTAGTATAGAAAGGAGGGTTCACCCCACCTTC. Translated: CASSIERRVHPTF.